The TCR beta chain described here comes from a study of cytomegalovirus exposure and HLA in healthy donors. Germline V gene sequence: CDR1 SGDLS, CDR2 YYNGEE. The J segment lost 5 bases and the V segment lost 5 bases, leaving 8 bases of the junction unmatched. The CDR3 consists of 15 residues. Vbeta (60) and Jbeta (13) primers were used in the PCR. Sequencing used immunoSEQ multiplex PCR; TCRdb keeps in-frame clones, though not all of them. The sample lists approximately 220,000 clones; about 80% were seen once. The sequencing sample was made of PBMCs. The V and J genes are TRBV9 and TRBJ2-1; 9 bases fit TRBD2. The origin of this receptor is a man between 18 and 35 years old in good health and CMV-seronegative. This CDR3 is CASSLGLAPNNEQFF. For the CDR3, the DNA is TGTGCCAGCAGTCTCGGACTAGCGCCTAACAATGAGCAGTTCTTC.